This T cell receptor beta chain was captured in a study of blood T cell repertoires in COVID-19. Study at large: The analysed material was cDNA or gDNA that came from T cells, B-cell-depleted T cells, or PBMCs.

Unmatched junction bases numbered 8, after V lost 4 bases and J lost 8 bases. CDR3 size: 15 residues. Germline CDR1 and CDR2: LNHDA and SQIVND (reference sequence). The method was immunoSEQ multiplex PCR; TCRdb's version includes in-frame clones alone and lacks a portion of them. The repertoire holds fewer than 700,000 clones, with about 88% as singletons. The receptor was isolated from a woman between 50 and 59 years old with COVID-19, enrolled during active disease. The chain is built from TRBV19 and TRBJ2-1, with 10 bases matching TRBD1. The sequencing input was peripheral blood. The DNA for the CDR3 is TGTGCCAGTAGTAAGGGGACAGGGGATCTCGATGAGCAGTTCTTC. It yields the protein CASSKGTGDLDEQFF.